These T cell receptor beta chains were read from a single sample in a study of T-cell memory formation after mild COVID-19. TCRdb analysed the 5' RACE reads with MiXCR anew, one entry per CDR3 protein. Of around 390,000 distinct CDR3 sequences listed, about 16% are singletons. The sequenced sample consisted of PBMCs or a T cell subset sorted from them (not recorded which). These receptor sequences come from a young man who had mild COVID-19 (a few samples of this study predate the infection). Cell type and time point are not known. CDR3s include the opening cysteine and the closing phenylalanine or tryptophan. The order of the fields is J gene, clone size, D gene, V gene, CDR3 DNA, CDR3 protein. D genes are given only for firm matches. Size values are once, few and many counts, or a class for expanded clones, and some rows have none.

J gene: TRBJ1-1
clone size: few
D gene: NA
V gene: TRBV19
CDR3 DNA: TGTGCCAGTTGTAGTCCGACAGCATCGAACACTGAAGCTTTCTTT
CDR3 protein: CASCSPTASNTEAFF

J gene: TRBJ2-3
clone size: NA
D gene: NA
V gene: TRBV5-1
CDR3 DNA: TGCGCCAGCAGCTTCGGGGGCCCATTCTCCACAGATACGCAGTATTTT
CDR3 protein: CASSFGGPFSTDTQYF

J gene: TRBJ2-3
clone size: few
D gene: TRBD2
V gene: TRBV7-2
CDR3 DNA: TGTGCCAGCAGCTTAATCGGGGGGGGGAGCAAAGATACGCAGTATTTT
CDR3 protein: CASSLIGGGSKDTQYF

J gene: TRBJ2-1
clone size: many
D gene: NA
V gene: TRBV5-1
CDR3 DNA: TGCGCCAGCAGCTTGTCCCCCCTGGGCGGCCCCTACAATGAGCAGTTCTTC
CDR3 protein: CASSLSPLGGPYNEQFF

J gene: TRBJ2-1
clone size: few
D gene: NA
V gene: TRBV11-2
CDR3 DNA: TGTGCCAGCAGCATCCCCAGCGGTGGTGAGCAGTTCTTC
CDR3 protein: CASSIPSGGEQFF

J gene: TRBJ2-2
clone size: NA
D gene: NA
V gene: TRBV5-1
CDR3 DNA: TGCGCCAGCAGCTTACAGGGTAACCCCGGGGAGCTGTTTTTT
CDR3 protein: CASSLQGNPGELFF

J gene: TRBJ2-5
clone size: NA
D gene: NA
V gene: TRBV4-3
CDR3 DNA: TGCGCCAGCAGCCAAGACCAAACGCACAGGGTCGGGGAGACCCAGTACTTC
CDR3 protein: CASSQDQTHRVGETQYF

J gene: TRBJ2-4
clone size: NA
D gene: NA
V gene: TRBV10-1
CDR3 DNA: TGCGCCAGCAGTGACAACCCCAAAAACATTCAGTACTTC
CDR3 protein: CASSDNPKNIQYF

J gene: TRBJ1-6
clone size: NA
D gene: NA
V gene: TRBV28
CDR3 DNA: TGTGCCAGCAGTTTATGGACGGCTAATTCACCCCTCCACTTT
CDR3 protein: CASSLWTANSPLHF

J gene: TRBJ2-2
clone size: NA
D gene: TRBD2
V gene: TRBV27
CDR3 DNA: TGTGCCAGCAGTACCTGGACTAGCGGGAACACCGGGGAGCTGTTTTTT
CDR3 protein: CASSTWTSGNTGELFF

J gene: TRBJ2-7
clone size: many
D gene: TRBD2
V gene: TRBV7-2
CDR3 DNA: TGTGCCAGCAGCTTAGACGGGACTAGCTCCTACGAGCAGTACTTC
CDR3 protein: CASSLDGTSSYEQYF

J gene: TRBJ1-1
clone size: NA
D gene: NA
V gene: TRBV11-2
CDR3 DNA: TGTGCCAGCAGCTTGTTTTTCGGGACCACTGAAGCTTTCTTT
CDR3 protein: CASSLFFGTTEAFF

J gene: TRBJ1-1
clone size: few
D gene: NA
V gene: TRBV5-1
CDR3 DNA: TGCGCCAGCAGCTTCCGTCCGAGTTCGAACACTGAAGCTTTCTTT
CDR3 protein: CASSFRPSSNTEAFF

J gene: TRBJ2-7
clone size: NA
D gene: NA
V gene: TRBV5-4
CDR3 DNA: TGTGCCAGCAGCCAAGGTGGGGGATCCTACGAGCAGTACTTC
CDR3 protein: CASSQGGGSYEQYF

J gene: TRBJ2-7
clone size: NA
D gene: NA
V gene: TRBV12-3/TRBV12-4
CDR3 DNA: TGTGCCAGCAAAGCCCGGACGGACGAGCAGTACTTC
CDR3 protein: CASKARTDEQYF

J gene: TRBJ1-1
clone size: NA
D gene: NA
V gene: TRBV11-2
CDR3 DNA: TGTGCCAGCAGCTTATCCATTTTTGGATATCGGTTAACTTTCTTT
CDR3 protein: CASSLSIFGYRLTFF

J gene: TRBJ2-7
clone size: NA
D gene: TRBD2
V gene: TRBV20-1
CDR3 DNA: TGCGGGGCCGGGGGGGACTCCTACGAGCAGTACTTC
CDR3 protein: CGAGGDSYEQYF

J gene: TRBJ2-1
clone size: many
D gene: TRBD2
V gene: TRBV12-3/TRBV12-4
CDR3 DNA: TGTGCCAGCAGTTCCGGCGGGGGGGCCAAGGATGAGCAGTTCTTC
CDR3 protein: CASSSGGGAKDEQFF

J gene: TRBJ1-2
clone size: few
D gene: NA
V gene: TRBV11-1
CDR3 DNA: TGTGCCAGCAGTTCTAGCAGCGGGAACTATGGCTACACCTTC
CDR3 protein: CASSSSSGNYGYTF

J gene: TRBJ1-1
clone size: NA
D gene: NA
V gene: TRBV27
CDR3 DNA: TGTGCCAGCACCCAATGGGGGGCAGACACTGAAGCTTTCTTT
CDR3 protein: CASTQWGADTEAFF

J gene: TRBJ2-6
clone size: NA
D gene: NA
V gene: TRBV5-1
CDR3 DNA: TGCGCCAGCAGTGACGCACACTCTGGGGCCAACGTCCTGACTTTC
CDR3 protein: CASSDAHSGANVLTF

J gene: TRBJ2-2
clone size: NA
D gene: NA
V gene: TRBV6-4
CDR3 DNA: TGTGCCAGCCGCCCGGACAACACCGGGGAGCTGTTTTTT
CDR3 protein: CASRPDNTGELFF

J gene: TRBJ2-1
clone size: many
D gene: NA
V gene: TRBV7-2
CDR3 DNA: TGTGCCAGCACCCTGCATGCTTCCGATGAGCAGTTCTTC
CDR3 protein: CASTLHASDEQFF

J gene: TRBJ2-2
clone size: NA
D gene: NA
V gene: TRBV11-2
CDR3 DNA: TGTGCCAGCAGCTCTAATCGACGGGACACCGGGGAGCTGTTTTTT
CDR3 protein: CASSSNRRDTGELFF

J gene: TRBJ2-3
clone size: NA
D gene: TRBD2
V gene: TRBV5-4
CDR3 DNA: TGTGCCAGCAGCTCACCCTTCTTGGGACTAGCTGTAGGAGATACGCAGTATTTT
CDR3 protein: CASSSPFLGLAVGDTQYF

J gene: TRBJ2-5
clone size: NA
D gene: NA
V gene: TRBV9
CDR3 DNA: TGTGCCAGCAGCGCCGTGGGAATAGACGGGAAAGAGACCCAGTACTTC
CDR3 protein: CASSAVGIDGKETQYF

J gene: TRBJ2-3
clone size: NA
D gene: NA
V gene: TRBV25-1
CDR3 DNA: TGTGCCAGTCGAACAACAGATACGCAGTATTTT
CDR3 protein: CASRTTDTQYF

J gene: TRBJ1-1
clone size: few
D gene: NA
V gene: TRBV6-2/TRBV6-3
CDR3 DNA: TGTGCCAGCAGGGAGACCACAGGGTTTAAGGACACTGAAGCTTTCTTT
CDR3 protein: CASRETTGFKDTEAFF

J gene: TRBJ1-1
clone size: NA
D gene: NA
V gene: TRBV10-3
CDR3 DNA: TGTGCCATCAGTGATGGATCGGAAGCTTTCTTT
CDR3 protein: CAISDGSEAFF

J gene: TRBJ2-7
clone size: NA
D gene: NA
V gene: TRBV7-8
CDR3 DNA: TGTGCCAGCAGCATTGGCTCCTACGAGCAGTACTTC
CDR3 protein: CASSIGSYEQYF

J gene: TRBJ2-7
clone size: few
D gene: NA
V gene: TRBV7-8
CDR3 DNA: TGTGCCAGCGGAGAAGCCGAGCAGTACTTC
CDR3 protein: CASGEAEQYF

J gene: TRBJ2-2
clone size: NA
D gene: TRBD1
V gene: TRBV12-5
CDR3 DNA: TGTGCTAGTGCTCCGGGACAGGGGAACACCGGGGAGCTGTTTTTT
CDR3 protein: CASAPGQGNTGELFF

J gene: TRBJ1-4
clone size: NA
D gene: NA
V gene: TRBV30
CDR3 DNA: TGTGCCTGGAGCGGCCCGGCAACTAATGAAAAACTGTTTTTT
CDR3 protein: CAWSGPATNEKLFF

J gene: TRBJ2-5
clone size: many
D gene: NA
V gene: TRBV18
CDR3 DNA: TGTGCCAGCTCACGGGGAGCCGCGATCCAAGAGACCCAGTACTTC
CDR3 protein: CASSRGAAIQETQYF

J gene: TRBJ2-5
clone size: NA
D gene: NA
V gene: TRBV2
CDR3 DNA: TGTGCCAGCACCACAACAGGAGAGACCCAGTACTTC
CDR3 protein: CASTTTGETQYF

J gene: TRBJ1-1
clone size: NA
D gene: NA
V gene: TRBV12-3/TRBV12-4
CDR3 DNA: TGTGCCAGCGCACACACCCGGGGATCCGAAGCTTTCTTT
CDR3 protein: CASAHTRGSEAFF

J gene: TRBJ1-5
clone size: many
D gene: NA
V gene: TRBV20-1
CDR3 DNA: TGCAGTGCTAGAGGCGGCAATCAGCCCCAGCATTTT
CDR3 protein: CSARGGNQPQHF